This record concerns one T cell receptor beta chain sequence. The data were obtained in a study of blood T cell repertoires in COVID-19. For the study at large: The cDNA or gDNA used as material had been derived from T cells, B-cell-depleted T cells, or PBMCs.

Participants spanned ages roughly 18 to 90 years and resided in 20 to 25 US areas. Grouping used clinical history reported by participants in a survey and questionnaire. In the authors' methods: For nucleated cells, counts were estimated from reference gene primer amplification. The protocol was immunoSEQ multiplex PCR, while the TCRdb copy is restricted to in-frame clones and leaves out a portion. V and J calls and clone size are given by that table; D and trimming were obtained from the DNA. Of some 140,000 clones in the sample, roughly 84% are singletons; the top ten hold less than 7%. This receptor was identified in a man aged 35 to 55 with acute COVID-19. Sequenced sample: PBMCs or T cells enriched from blood (not recorded which).

CDR3 residues: CASSLAVAGEYNEQFF. CDR3 bases: TGTGCCAGCAGCTTAGCCGTAGCGGGGGAATACAATGAGCAGTTCTTC. The J gene is TRBJ2-1, the V gene TRBV7-2, with TRBD2 matching over 9 bases. This CDR3 contains 16 residues. Trimming cost V 0 bases and J 4 bases; bases outside gene matches: 4. Germline CDR1 reads SGHTA; CDR2 reads FQGNSA.